Below are 9 T cell receptor beta chains sequenced from a single sample in a study of monozygotic twins with inflammatory bowel disease. Using the 5' RACE reads, TCRdb records one entry per CDR3 protein without DNA. The sample holds approximately 160,000 distinct CDR3 sequences. Specimen: blood. The source is a human donor with ulcerative colitis or Crohn's disease, or a healthy co-twin of an affected twin (not recorded which).

This chain connects TRBV5-1 to TRBJ1-1. This CDR3 contains 13 residues. Germline values: CDR1 SGHRS, CDR2 YFSETQ. The CDR3 spells CASSGVPNTEAFF.

The rearrangement uses TRBV5-5 and TRBJ2-1; TCRdb names TRBD2, which stays unverified in the absence of DNA. The length of the CDR3 is 15 residues. Germline CDR1 and CDR2: SGHKS and YYEKEE (reference sequence). The CDR3 sequence: CASSWGSGDRNEQFF.

The rearrangement joins TRBV27 to TRBJ2-5; TCRdb lists TRBD2, though no DNA is available to test this call. The CDR3 contains 16 residues. CDR1 and CDR2 (germline): MNHEY, SMNVEV (reference sequence). This CDR3 is CASSLGAGGRQETQYF.

J is TRBJ2-1 and V is TRBV20-1. Germline V gives CDR1 DFQATT, CDR2 SNEGSKA (reference sequence). This CDR3 spans 12 amino acids. CDR3 residues: CSARDDKFEQFF.

The chain couples TRBV7-7 to TRBJ2-3; absent DNA, TCRdb's TRBD2 call cannot be checked. The CDR3 sequence is 16 residues long. Germline V lookup: CDR1 SSHAT, CDR2 FNYEAQ (reference sequence). The CDR3 here is CASSRLGRETTDTRYF.

The chain recombines TRBV9 with TRBJ1-3. The germline V gene encodes CDR1 SGDLS and CDR2 YYNGEE. The CDR3 covers 16 residues. CDR3 region: CASSVERGLSGNTIYF.

The rearrangement links TRBV12-3 or TRBV12-4 to TRBJ1-1; TCRdb reports TRBD1, a call that lacks DNA to check it against. The CDR3 extends over 14 amino acids. The CDR3 protein is CASSFPRQGAEAFF.

The CDR3 sequence: CASSRGTASGNSIYF. The chain joins TRBV7-6 to TRBJ1-3; the D call of TRBD1 rests on TCRdb alone, since no DNA is present to check it. CDR1 and CDR2 from the germline V gene are SGHVS and FNYEAQ. The CDR3 loop spans 15 amino acids.

This chain joins TRBV7-2 and TRBJ2-7. CDR1 and CDR2 from the germline V gene are SGHTA and FQGNSA. This CDR3 comprises 16 residues. This CDR3 reads CASSLGGLATFYEQYF.